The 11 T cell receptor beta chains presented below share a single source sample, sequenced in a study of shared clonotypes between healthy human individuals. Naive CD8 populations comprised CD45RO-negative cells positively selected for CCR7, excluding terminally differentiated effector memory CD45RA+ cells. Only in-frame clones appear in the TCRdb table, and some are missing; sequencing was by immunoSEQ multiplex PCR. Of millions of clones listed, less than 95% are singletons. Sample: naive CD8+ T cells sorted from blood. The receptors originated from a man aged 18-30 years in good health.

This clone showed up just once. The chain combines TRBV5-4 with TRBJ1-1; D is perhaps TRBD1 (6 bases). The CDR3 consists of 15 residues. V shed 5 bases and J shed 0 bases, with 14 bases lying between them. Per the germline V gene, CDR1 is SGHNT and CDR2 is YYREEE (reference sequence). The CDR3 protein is CASSFMDSLNTEAFF. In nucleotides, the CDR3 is TGTGCCAGCAGTTTTATGGACAGTCTGAACACTGAAGCTTTCTTT.

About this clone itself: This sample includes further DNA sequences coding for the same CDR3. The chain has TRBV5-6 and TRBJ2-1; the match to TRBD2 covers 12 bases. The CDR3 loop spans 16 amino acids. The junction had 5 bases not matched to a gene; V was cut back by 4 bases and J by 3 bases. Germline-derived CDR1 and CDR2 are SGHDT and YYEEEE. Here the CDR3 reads CASSLGLAGFYNEQFF. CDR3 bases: TGTGCCAGCAGCCTCGGACTAGCGGGGTTCTACAATGAGCAGTTCTTC.

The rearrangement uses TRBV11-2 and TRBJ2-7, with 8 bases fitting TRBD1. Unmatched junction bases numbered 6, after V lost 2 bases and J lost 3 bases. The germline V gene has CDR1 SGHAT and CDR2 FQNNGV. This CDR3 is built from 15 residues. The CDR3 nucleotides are TGTGCCAGCAGCTTATTTTTCGGGACAGGCTACGAGCAGTACTTC. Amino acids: CASSLFFGTGYEQYF. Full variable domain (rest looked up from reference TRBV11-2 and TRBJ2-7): EAGVAQSPRYKIIEKRQSVAFWCNPISGHATLYWYQQILGQGPKLLIQFQNNGVVDDSQLPKDRFSAERLKGVDSTLKIQPAKLEDSAVYLCASSLFFGTGYEQYFGPGTRLTVT.

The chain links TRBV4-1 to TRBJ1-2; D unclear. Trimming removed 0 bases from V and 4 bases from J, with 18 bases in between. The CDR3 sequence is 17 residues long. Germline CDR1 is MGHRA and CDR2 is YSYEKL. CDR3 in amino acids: CASSQEQTSLNIYGYTF. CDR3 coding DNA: TGCGCCAGCAGCCAAGAACAGACTTCTCTTAACATCTATGGCTACACCTTC.

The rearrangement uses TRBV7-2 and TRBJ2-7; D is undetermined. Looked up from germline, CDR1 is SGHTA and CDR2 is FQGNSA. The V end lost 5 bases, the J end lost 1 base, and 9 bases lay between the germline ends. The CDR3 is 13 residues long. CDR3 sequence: CASSLRPSYEQYF. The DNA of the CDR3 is TGTGCCAGCAGCCTTCGCCCGTCCTACGAGCAGTACTTC.

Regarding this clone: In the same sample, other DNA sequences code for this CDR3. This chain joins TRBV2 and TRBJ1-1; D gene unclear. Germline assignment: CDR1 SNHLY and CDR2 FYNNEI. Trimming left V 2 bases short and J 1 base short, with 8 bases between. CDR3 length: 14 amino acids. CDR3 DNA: TGTGCCAGCAGTGAACTGGCTGGGAACACTGAAGCTTTCTTT. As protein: CASSELAGNTEAFF.

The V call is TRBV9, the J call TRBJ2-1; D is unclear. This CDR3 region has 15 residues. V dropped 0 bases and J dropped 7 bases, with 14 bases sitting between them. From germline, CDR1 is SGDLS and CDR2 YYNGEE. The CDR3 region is CASSVGSQSSNEQFF. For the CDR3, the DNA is TGTGCCAGCAGCGTAGGGTCCCAGTCGAGTAATGAGCAGTTCTTC.

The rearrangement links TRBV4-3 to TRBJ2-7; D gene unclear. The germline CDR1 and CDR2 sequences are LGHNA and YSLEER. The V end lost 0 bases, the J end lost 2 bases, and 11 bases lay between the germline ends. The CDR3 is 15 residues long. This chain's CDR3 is CASSQDRSNAYEQYF. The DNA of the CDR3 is TGCGCCAGCAGCCAAGATAGGTCAAACGCCTACGAGCAGTACTTC.

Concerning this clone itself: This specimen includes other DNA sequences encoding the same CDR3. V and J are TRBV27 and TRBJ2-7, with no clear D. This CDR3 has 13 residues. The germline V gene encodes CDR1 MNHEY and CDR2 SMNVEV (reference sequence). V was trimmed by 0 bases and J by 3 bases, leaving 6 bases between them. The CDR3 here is CASSLSWGYEQYF. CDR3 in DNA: TGTGCCAGCAGTTTATCTTGGGGCTACGAGCAGTACTTC.

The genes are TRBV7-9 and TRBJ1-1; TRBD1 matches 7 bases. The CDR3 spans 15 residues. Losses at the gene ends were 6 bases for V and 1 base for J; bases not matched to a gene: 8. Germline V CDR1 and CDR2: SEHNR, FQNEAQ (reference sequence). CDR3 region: CASSREQGSNTEAFF. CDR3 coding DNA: TGTGCCAGCAGTCGCGAACAGGGGTCGAACACTGAAGCTTTCTTT.

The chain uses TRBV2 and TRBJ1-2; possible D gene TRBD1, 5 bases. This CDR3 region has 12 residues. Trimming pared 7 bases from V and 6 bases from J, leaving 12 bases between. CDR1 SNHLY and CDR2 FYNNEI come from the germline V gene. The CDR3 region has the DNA TGTGCCAGCATCCCCCTGGGGGATGGCTACACCTTC. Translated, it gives CASIPLGDGYTF.